This section outlines one T cell receptor beta chain sequence together with its context. These data are taken from a study of T cells in severe cutaneous drug reactions. CDR1 MNHEY and CDR2 SVGEGT come from the germline V gene. This CDR3 is built from 18 residues. The patients sequenced had a carbamazepine-induced Stevens-Johnson syndrome or toxic epidermal necrolysis reaction. Libraries were made by iRepertoire multiplex PCR with TCR subtype-specific primers for bulk and single-cell sequencing. TCRdb re-called the multiplex PCR reads; every CDR3 protein appears as one record, without DNA. The table for this sample gives about 7,500 distinct CDR3 sequences.

Sequencing used cells from a skin blister. The sequence was collected from a human donor with a severe cutaneous adverse drug reaction. The chain has TRBV6-2 or TRBV6-3 and TRBJ2-1; TCRdb proposes TRBD2, but this gene call is untestable without DNA. CDR3 sequence reads: CASSWASGRAFLSDEQFF.